This T cell receptor beta chain emerged from a study of T cell repertoires in cytomegalovirus infection (dated by TCRdb to the late 2010s). Turning to the overall study: The peptide stimulations were aimed at well-studied HLA-B-restricted epitopes as well as recently identified HLA-C-restricted CMV epitopes, whose presentation resists viral immunomodulation. Because public TCR beta signatures pointed to carriage of CMV infection together with the matching HLA type, the HLA type of each donor mattered for the analysis. Study-wide conclusions, independent of this receptor: The ex vivo response was dominated by HLA-C-restricted CMV-specific TCR beta clonotypes, which also provided the single most frequent clonotype in two of eight donors. In both this cohort and an independent roughly 350-donor cohort, the cumulative frequency of public TCR beta family members distinguished carriers of CMV infection plus the relevant HLA type.

The sequencer was an Illumina HiSeq 1500. Through fastp at Q25 and MiXCR, TCRdb rebuilt clones from the public reads, retaining in-frame beta chains. Entries are consolidated by CDR3 protein sequence, retaining the most common genes and DNA. This sample gives approximately 770,000 distinct CDR3 sequences in total; roughly 29% of them show up just once. Clones ranked in the top ten supply 10% to 15% of the sample. Sample treatment or condition, as interpreted from the label and publication: in vitro stimulation with specific CMV peptide epitopes to enrich CMV-specific T cells. The CDR3 measures 16 amino acids from cysteine to phenylalanine. Only the CDR3 region is kept as DNA, spanning 48 bases read in frame from base 1. From a lookup of the germline V gene, CDR1 and CDR2 are SGHTA and FQGNSA. V drops 5 bases and J drops 0 bases, leaving 15 bases in between. This clonotype was counted a few times. This receptor's antigen is unknown. No much larger clone is present one base from it, and per-base qualities are unavailable.

Recombination joined TRBV7-2 with TRBJ2-3, with no confidently assigned D gene. Sequenced here: cultured CD8+ T cells from PBMCs, sampled from culture after CMV antigen stimulation. The TCR sequence derives from a human donor in good health (CMV status not recorded). Some clones in this sample may be carry-over from other donors' samples. For the CDR3, the sequence is CASSARSAASTDTQYF. The bases read TGTGCCAGCAGCGCACGGTCGGCCGCTAGCACAGATACGCAGTATTTT.